Reported below is one T cell receptor (beta chain). Primers for the PCR totalled 60 Vbeta and 13 Jbeta. TCRdb keeps only in-frame clones here, not all; method: immunoSEQ multiplex PCR. The sample has about 60,000 clones, about 71% seen once. The source of the sample is a study of cytomegalovirus exposure and HLA in healthy donors. The germline V gene encodes CDR1 LGHNA and CDR2 YSLEER. Trimming cost V 0 bases and J 8 bases; bases outside gene matches: 8. The CDR3 sequence is 16 residues long. The clonotype originates from a woman in her fifties or sixties in good health and CMV-seropositive. V usage is TRBV4-3 and J usage is TRBJ2-1, with TRBD2 matching over 9 bases. Sample: PBMCs. CDR3 bases: TGCGCCAGCAGCCAAGATTCGGCGGGGGGGCAGGATGAGCAGTTCTTC. This gives the protein CASSQDSAGGQDEQFF.